These 14 T cell receptor beta chains were sequenced from one sample in a study of radiotherapy plus CTLA-4 blockade in lung cancer. The protocol was immunoSEQ multiplex PCR, while the TCRdb copy is restricted to in-frame clones and leaves out a portion. The sample has 45,000 to 55,000 clones; 65% to 85% are singletons. Sequencing was performed on peripheral blood, taken from a patient treated with radiotherapy plus ipilimumab. Receptors originate from a human donor with non-small cell lung cancer who had stable disease on radiotherapy plus ipilimumab.

The gene calls are TRBV15 and TRBJ1-5; perhaps TRBD1 as D (5 bases). CDR1 and CDR2 from the germline V gene are LNHNV and YYDKDF (reference sequence). CDR3 length: 13 residues. With 0 bases removed from V and 7 bases from J, the gap between germline ends came to 7 bases. This CDR3 reads CATSREGVQPQHF. In nucleotides, the CDR3 is TGTGCCACCAGCAGAGAGGGGGTCCAGCCCCAGCATTTT.

The rearrangement uses TRBV9 and TRBJ2-1; D call uncertain. Germline CDR1 SGDLS, CDR2 YYNGEE. The CDR3 runs 14 residues. Deletions cut 5 bases from V and 0 bases from J, with 9 bases between. CDR3 sequence: CASRSESSYNEQFF. CDR3 nucleotides: TGTGCCAGCAGGTCAGAGAGCTCCTACAATGAGCAGTTCTTC.

The rearrangement links TRBV18 to TRBJ1-4, with a possible D match to TRBD1 (5 bases). The CDR3 totals 15 residues. The germline gives CDR1 KGHSH, CDR2 LQKENI. V lost 2 bases and J 7 bases, leaving 14 bases between the germline ends. CDR3: CASSPNRDWIEKLFF. In DNA form, the CDR3 reads TGTGCCAGCTCACCAAACCGGGACTGGATTGAAAAACTGTTTTTT.

This sequence joins TRBV6-1 and TRBJ1-5, with D possibly matching TRBD1 (5 bases). V was pared by 8 bases and J by 0 bases, with 14 bases between. CDR1 is MNHNS, CDR2 SASEGT, per germline. This CDR3 contains 15 residues. The CDR3 sequence is CASWGRSYSNQPQHF. Here the CDR3 DNA reads TGTGCCAGCTGGGGACGGTCATATAGCAATCAGCCCCAGCATTTT.

The chain links TRBV7-6 to TRBJ2-5, with D perhaps matching TRBD1 (6 bases). Germline CDR1 SGHVS, CDR2 FNYEAQ. The CDR3 runs 12 residues. V lost 8 bases to trimming and J lost 3 bases, with 10 bases between them. Here the CDR3 reads CASGQLEETQYF. CDR3 bases: TGTGCCAGCGGACAGCTTGAAGAGACCCAGTACTTC.

The CDR3 DNA reads TGTGCCAGCAGGGTCACAGGGGTTAGCGGCTACACCTTC. Translating gives CASRVTGVSGYTF. The chain employs TRBV28 and TRBJ1-2, with 7 bases lining up with TRBD1. This CDR3 contains 13 residues. In germline, CDR1 is MDHEN, CDR2 SYDVKM. Trimming took 6 bases from V and 8 from J; bases not matched to a gene: 9.

This clone was counted between two and nine times. The V and J genes are TRBV5-6 and TRBJ1-1; D not certain. V was trimmed by 4 bases and J by 0 bases, leaving 4 bases between them. Germline lookup yields CDR1 SGHDT and CDR2 YYEEEE. This CDR3 comprises 12 residues. CDR3 region: CASSQMNTEAFF. The CDR3 DNA sequence: TGTGCCAGCAGCCAAATGAACACTGAAGCTTTCTTT.

This chain uses TRBV6-5 with TRBJ1-6, with unresolved D. The V gene lost 1 base and the J gene lost 8 bases, with 9 bases spanning the gap. There are 14 residues in the CDR3. Germline loops: CDR1 MNHEY, CDR2 SVGAGI. CDR3 sequence (DNA): TGTGCCAGCAGTTACTGGCAGGTCGATTCACCCCTCCACTTT. Its translation is CASSYWQVDSPLHF.

The genes are TRBV9 and TRBJ2-2; D remains unclear. The CDR3 loop spans 14 amino acids. The germline V and J ends were trimmed by 5 bases and 7 bases, with 15 bases remaining between them. Germline CDR1 is SGDLS and CDR2 is YYNGEE. The CDR3 DNA reads TGTGCCAGCAGTCCACACCATCGGGTCGGGGAGCTGTTTTTT. Its translation: CASSPHHRVGELFF.

The table lists this clone with a few counts. The chain joins TRBV18 to TRBJ2-3, with 10 bases fitting TRBD2. The germline V gene has CDR1 KGHSH and CDR2 LQKENI. The CDR3 is 17 amino acids. Trimming took 0 bases from V and 3 from J; bases not matched to a gene: 6. CDR3 amino acids: CASSPPGASGGTDTQYF. For the CDR3, the DNA is TGTGCCAGCTCACCACCGGGGGCTAGCGGGGGTACAGATACGCAGTATTTT.

This clone is labeled as medium-sized (0.01 to 0.1%). J is TRBJ1-1 and V is TRBV7-9; 8 bases align to TRBD1. The trim removed 6 bases at V and 1 base at J, leaving 10 bases unmatched. The germline V gene has CDR1 SEHNR and CDR2 FQNEAQ (reference sequence). This CDR3 contains 16 residues. CDR3 residues: CASRGLAGGENTEAFF. The DNA of the CDR3 is TGTGCCAGCAGAGGCTTGGCAGGGGGCGAGAACACTGAAGCTTTCTTT.

The chain couples TRBV6-1 to TRBJ1-1; D remains unclear. This CDR3 is built from 14 residues. Germline CDR1 is MNHNS and CDR2 is SASEGT. The ends were cut back, 4 bases at V and 0 bases at J, with 9 bases in the middle. CDR3: CASSVGLVNTEAFF. DNA of the CDR3: TGTGCCAGCAGTGTTGGATTAGTGAACACTGAAGCTTTCTTT.

The chain has TRBV7-9 and TRBJ1-4; no clear D. V gave up 3 bases and J gave up 4 bases, with 12 bases separating them. The CDR3 is 15 amino acids. The germline V gene has CDR1 SEHNR and CDR2 FQNEAQ (reference sequence). CDR3 loop: CASSFVMGNNEKLFF. The CDR3 DNA reads as TGTGCCAGCAGCTTTGTAATGGGTAATAATGAAAAACTGTTTTTT.

The V call is TRBV14, the J call TRBJ2-1; TRBD1 agrees at 8 bases. Germline V gene lookup returns CDR1 SGHDN and CDR2 FVKESK. Trimming took 4 bases from V and 4 from J; bases not matched to a gene: 3. This CDR3 spans 14 amino acids. CDR3: CASSLWTGYNEQFF. The DNA for the CDR3 is TGTGCCAGCAGCCTTTGGACAGGGTACAATGAGCAGTTCTTC.